A single sample is the source of the 26 T cell receptor beta chains below, sequenced in a study of cytomegalovirus exposure and HLA in healthy donors. PCR involved 60 Vbeta and 13 Jbeta primers. TCRdb's table, derived via immunoSEQ multiplex PCR, lists solely in-frame clones and lacks some. In the table there are about 95,000 clones, about four fifths of which are singletons. Sequencing input: PBMCs. All receptors come from a man aged 18 to 29 in good health and CMV-seropositive.

The J gene is TRBJ2-1, the V gene TRBV9; TRBD2 is a possible D gene (7 bases). The germline V gene encodes CDR1 SGDLS and CDR2 YYNGEE. The CDR3 consists of 17 residues. V was shortened by 3 bases and J by 4 bases, with 20 bases between the two germline ends. The CDR3 reads CASSAAGSGGLYNEQFF. CDR3 coding DNA: TGTGCCAGCAGCGCCGCGGGGTCGGGGGGCCTTTACAATGAGCAGTTCTTC.

In this sample, this clone turned up a few times. CDR3 amino acids: CASSLTGTYEQYF. In DNA form, the CDR3 reads TGTGCCAGCAGCTTAACAGGGACCTACGAGCAGTACTTC. The chain recombines TRBV13 with TRBJ2-7; TRBD1 is a possible D gene (6 bases). CDR1 and CDR2 (germline): PRHDT, FYEKMQ (reference sequence). V was pared by 2 bases and J by 2 bases, with 7 bases between. This CDR3 comprises 13 residues.

The CDR3 nucleotides are TGCGCCAGCAGCCACCGCGGACAGGGTCTAGCCAAAAACATTCAGTACTTC. Translated: CASSHRGQGLAKNIQYF. The chain combines TRBV4-1 with TRBJ2-4, with 8 bases identical to TRBD1. This CDR3 comprises 17 residues. The junction had 7 bases not matched to a gene; V was cut back by 3 bases and J by 0 bases. From germline, CDR1 is MGHRA and CDR2 YSYEKL.

The V call is TRBV10-2, the J call TRBJ1-1, with D unclear. The CDR3 sequence is 15 residues long. Germline V gives CDR1 WSHSY, CDR2 SAAADI. The V end lost 4 bases, the J end lost 2 bases, and 14 bases lay between the germline ends. CDR3 coding DNA: TGCGCCAGCAGTGGACTCCTGAGCGTTAACACTGAAGCTTTCTTT. It yields the protein CASSGLLSVNTEAFF.

The chain is built from TRBV10-3 and TRBJ1-6, with unresolved D. Germline CDR1 is ENHRY and CDR2 is SYGVKD. CDR3 length: 14 amino acids. The V end was cut by 6 bases, the J end by 8 bases, with 14 bases between. In DNA, the CDR3 is TGTGCCATCAGCGGAGGCGGACCGGATTCACCCCTCCACTTT. This gives the protein CAISGGGPDSPLHF.

In its sample, this clone was seen a few times. The chain has TRBV9 and TRBJ1-4, with TRBD1 matching over 7 bases. This CDR3 contains 13 residues. The germline V gene has CDR1 SGDLS and CDR2 YYNGEE. The V segment lost 0 bases and the J segment 8 bases; nucleotides outside the gene matches: 1. CDR3 in DNA: TGTGCCAGCAGCGTAGCGACAGGGGAAAAACTGTTTTTT. Translation gives CASSVATGEKLFF.

V gene TRBV7-9 combines with J gene TRBJ2-7; TRBD1 matches 8 bases. Germline values: CDR1 SEHNR, CDR2 FQNEAQ (reference sequence). With V trimmed by 2 bases and J by 5 bases, 14 bases remained unmatched. CDR3 length: 17 amino acids. The CDR3 bases are TGTGCCAGCAGCTTAATTTCCTGGTTGGCAGGGGGCGACGAGCAGTACTTC. It specifies CASSLISWLAGGDEQYF.

The V and J genes are TRBV4-2 and TRBJ2-2; the D gene is possibly TRBD2 (5 bases). V lost 0 bases and J lost 7, with 18 bases in between. Germline CDR1 reads LGHNA; CDR2 reads YNFKEQ. The CDR3 is 17 amino acids. CDR3 protein: CASSQDLGISGLGELFF. Here the CDR3 DNA reads TGTGCCAGCAGCCAAGATCTCGGGATTTCAGGCCTCGGGGAGCTGTTTTTT.

Of note for this clone: This sample also contains other DNA sequences that code for the same CDR3. The chain joins TRBV2 to TRBJ1-1; D is unclear. Trimming stripped 0 bases from V and 2 bases from J, with 10 bases between. CDR3 length: 15 residues. Germline V gene sequence: CDR1 SNHLY, CDR2 FYNNEI. The CDR3 spells CASSEARKVNTEAFF. CDR3 nucleotides: TGTGCCAGCAGTGAAGCCAGGAAAGTAAACACTGAAGCTTTCTTT.

This clone was detected only a few times. This sequence joins TRBV6-5 and TRBJ2-6; D remains ambiguous. Germline lookup yields CDR1 MNHEY and CDR2 SVGAGI. Trimming left V 4 bases short and J 0 bases short, with 10 bases between. The CDR3 spans 16 residues. CDR3 residues: CASSSLTSSGANVLTF. CDR3 DNA sequence: TGTGCCAGCAGTTCCCTCACAAGCTCTGGGGCCAACGTCCTGACTTTC.

The V gene is TRBV9, the J gene TRBJ1-3; D possibly corresponds to TRBD1 (5 bases). The V gene's germline CDR1 is SGDLS and CDR2 YYNGEE. V lost 2 bases and J 0 bases, leaving 9 bases between the germline ends. The CDR3 is 15 residues long. Here the CDR3 reads CASSVGTYSGNTIYF. The CDR3 nucleotides read TGTGCCAGCAGCGTTGGGACTTACTCTGGAAACACCATATATTTT.

The chain employs TRBV7-2 and TRBJ1-1, with TRBD1 matching over 7 bases. CDR3 length: 16 amino acids. Germline V gene data show CDR1 as SGHTA and CDR2 as FQGNSA. V lost 2 bases to trimming and J lost 5 bases; unmatched junction nucleotides: 11. Here the CDR3 reads CASSLPMTGKKTEAFF. DNA for the CDR3: TGTGCCAGCAGCTTACCTATGACAGGGAAGAAGACTGAAGCTTTCTTT.

V gene TRBV27 combines with J gene TRBJ2-7; D is possibly TRBD2 (5 bases). V shed 10 bases and J shed 4 bases, with 26 bases lying between them. Germline loops: CDR1 MNHEY, CDR2 SMNVEV (reference sequence). This CDR3 spans 16 amino acids. In nucleotides, the CDR3 is TGTGCCAACACACCACCTCTAGGGAGCAGCGGTTACGAGCAGTACTTC. Translated, it gives CANTPPLGSSGYEQYF.

The chain employs TRBV27 and TRBJ2-3, with D possibly TRBD2 on 6 matching bases. The CDR3 loop spans 14 amino acids. CDR1 MNHEY and CDR2 SMNVEV come from the germline V gene (reference sequence). Trimming shortened V by 3 bases and J by 1 base, and 8 bases separated the two germline ends. Here the CDR3 reads CASSFERGTDTQYF. The CDR3 DNA sequence: TGTGCCAGCAGTTTTGAGCGGGGCACAGATACGCAGTATTTT.

This clone was counted once. The junction departs from the called germline gene at one end, perhaps through a read error. The chain recombines TRBV2 with TRBJ2-7; 8 bases are a match to TRBD2. Germline CDR1 reads SNHLY; CDR2 reads FYNNEI. CDR3 length: 15 residues. The CDR3 DNA sequence: TGTGCCAGCGGTGAAGCCCCGGGGGGGCCTTACGAGCAGTACTTC. This translates into CASGEAPGGPYEQYF.

This clone was counted only a few times. Other DNA sequences in this sample translate to the same CDR3. V and J are TRBV6-5 and TRBJ2-1, with D tentatively TRBD2 (6 bases). The V gene's germline CDR1 is MNHEY and CDR2 SVGAGI. V lost 2 bases and J lost 8, with 16 bases in between. This CDR3 is 15 amino acids long. Here the CDR3 reads CASSYSSGPMDEQFF. CDR3 sequence (DNA): TGTGCCAGCAGTTACAGTAGCGGCCCTATGGATGAGCAGTTCTTC.

The CDR3 DNA sequence: TGTGCCAGCAGCTCAACAAATTCAGAGGGCTCCTACGAGCAGTACTTC. Amino acids: CASSSTNSEGSYEQYF. The chain recombines TRBV7-9 with TRBJ2-7, with a tentative D call TRBD2 (5 bases). V lost 4 bases, J lost 0 bases, and 16 bases lay in between. CDR3 size: 16 residues. CDR1 and CDR2 from the germline V gene are SEHNR and FQNEAQ (reference sequence).

The chain recombines TRBV9 with TRBJ2-5, with 12 bases matching TRBD2. Germline assignment: CDR1 SGDLS and CDR2 YYNGEE. The J segment lost 5 bases and the V segment lost 4 bases, leaving 3 bases of the junction unmatched. The CDR3 loop spans 14 amino acids. CDR3 in amino acids: CASSFGTSGETQYF. CDR3 in DNA: TGTGCCAGCAGCTTCGGGACTAGCGGGGAGACCCAGTACTTC.

V and J are TRBV19 and TRBJ2-5, with D possibly being TRBD1 (6 bases). This CDR3 region has 13 residues. Germline assignment: CDR1 LNHDA and CDR2 SQIVND (reference sequence). Trimming removed 5 bases from V and 5 bases from J, with 12 bases in between. DNA for the CDR3: TGTGCCAGTAGTCAGGGGCAATGGGAGACCCAGTACTTC. This gives the protein CASSQGQWETQYF.

The V call is TRBV6-1, the J call TRBJ1-1; 8 bases agree with TRBD1. The CDR3 is 15 residues long. Germline values: CDR1 MNHNS, CDR2 SASEGT. V lost 3 bases to trimming and J lost 1 base; unmatched junction nucleotides: 4. DNA of the CDR3: TGTGCCAGCAGTGATATGGGACAGGCGAACACTGAAGCTTTCTTT. It is translated as CASSDMGQANTEAFF.

Remarks on this clone: Other nucleotide sequences in the sample specify the same CDR3. The rearrangement uses TRBV19 and TRBJ1-5; the D is unclear. The V end was cut by 3 bases, the J end by 0 bases, with 6 bases between. This CDR3 spans 14 amino acids. Germline loops: CDR1 LNHDA, CDR2 SQIVND (reference sequence). CDR3: CASSIGYSNQPQHF. DNA for the CDR3: TGTGCCAGTAGTATCGGTTATAGCAATCAGCCCCAGCATTTT.

The chain recombines TRBV7-2 with TRBJ1-2, with 8 nucleotides matching TRBD1. Trimming cost V 5 bases and J 1 base; bases outside gene matches: 12. Germline lookup yields CDR1 SGHTA and CDR2 FQGNSA. The CDR3 runs to 17 residues. CDR3 amino acids: CASSPRRPDRVNYGYTF. DNA of the CDR3: TGTGCCAGCAGCCCGCGACGGCCGGACAGGGTTAACTATGGCTACACCTTC. The whole variable domain, filled in from reference TRBV7-2 and TRBJ1-2, reads GAGVSQSPSNKVTEKGKDVELRCDPISGHTALYWYRQSLGQGLEFLIYFQGNSAPDKSGLPSDRFSAERTGGSVSTLTIQRTQQEDSAVYLCASSPRRPDRVNYGYTFGSGTRLTVV.

This chain joins TRBV9 and TRBJ2-7, with 7 bases matching TRBD2. The junction had 6 bases not matched to a gene; V was cut back by 3 bases and J by 12 bases. Germline V lookup: CDR1 SGDLS, CDR2 YYNGEE. The CDR3 covers 11 residues. The DNA of the CDR3 is TGTGCCAGCAGCGGGGGCGGGGGTTGGTACTTC. Its translation: CASSGGGGWYF.

This clone was seen just once. The V call is TRBV7-6, the J call TRBJ1-5; D possibly corresponds to TRBD1 (6 bases). The germline gives CDR1 SGHVS, CDR2 FNYEAQ. Trimming removed 5 bases from V and 5 bases from J, with 25 bases in between. This CDR3 comprises 18 residues. The CDR3 region is CASSPFPTGRRLDQPQHF. In nucleotides, the CDR3 is TGTGCCAGCAGCCCATTTCCTACAGGGCGCAGACTGGATCAGCCCCAGCATTTT. Full variable domain (missing parts from reference TRBV7-6 and TRBJ1-5): GAGVSQSPRYKVTKRGQDVALRCDPISGHVSLYWYRQALGQGPEFLTYFNYEAQQDKSGLPNDRFSAERPEGSISTLTIQRTEQRDSAMYRCASSPFPTGRRLDQPQHFGDGTRLSIL.

The chain joins TRBV19 to TRBJ1-5, with D tentatively TRBD1 (5 bases). CDR3 length: 15 residues. CDR1 LNHDA and CDR2 SQIVND come from the germline V gene (reference sequence). The V end lost 1 base, the J end lost 7 bases, and 14 bases lay between the germline ends. The DNA of the CDR3 is TGTGCCAGTAGTATAGGCGGGGGGTTGGGGCAGCCCCAGCATTTT. Protein sequence: CASSIGGGLGQPQHF.

This chain uses TRBV4-1 with TRBJ1-2, with TRBD1 matching 9 bases. The V and J ends lost 7 bases and 4 bases, in that order; junction bases with no gene match: 10. The CDR3 covers 15 residues. Per germline, CDR1 MGHRA and CDR2 YSYEKL. The CDR3 DNA is TGCGCCAGCAACACCCCGGGGACAGGGACCTATGGCTACACCTTC. As protein: CASNTPGTGTYGYTF.